This T cell receptor (beta chain) emerged from a study of cytomegalovirus exposure and HLA in healthy donors. TCRdb's copy holds only in-frame clones and misses some; the assay was immunoSEQ multiplex PCR. Among a few hundred thousand clones listed, 75% to 95% were seen once. The donors were members of the validation cohort comprising some 120 subjects, separate from the roughly 600-subject first cohort. With 6 bases clipped from V and 2 bases from J, the junction kept 9 bases outside the gene matches. This CDR3 comprises 15 residues. In germline, CDR1 is SGHTA, CDR2 FQGNSA. The rearrangement uses TRBV7-2 and TRBJ2-7; 8 bases agree with TRBD2. This clonotype originated in a woman younger than 30 in good health and CMV-seronegative. Sequencing input: PBMCs. The DNA of the CDR3 is TGTGCCAGCAGTCTTAGCGGGGCGACCCCCTACGAGCAGTACTTC. Protein product: CASSLSGATPYEQYF.